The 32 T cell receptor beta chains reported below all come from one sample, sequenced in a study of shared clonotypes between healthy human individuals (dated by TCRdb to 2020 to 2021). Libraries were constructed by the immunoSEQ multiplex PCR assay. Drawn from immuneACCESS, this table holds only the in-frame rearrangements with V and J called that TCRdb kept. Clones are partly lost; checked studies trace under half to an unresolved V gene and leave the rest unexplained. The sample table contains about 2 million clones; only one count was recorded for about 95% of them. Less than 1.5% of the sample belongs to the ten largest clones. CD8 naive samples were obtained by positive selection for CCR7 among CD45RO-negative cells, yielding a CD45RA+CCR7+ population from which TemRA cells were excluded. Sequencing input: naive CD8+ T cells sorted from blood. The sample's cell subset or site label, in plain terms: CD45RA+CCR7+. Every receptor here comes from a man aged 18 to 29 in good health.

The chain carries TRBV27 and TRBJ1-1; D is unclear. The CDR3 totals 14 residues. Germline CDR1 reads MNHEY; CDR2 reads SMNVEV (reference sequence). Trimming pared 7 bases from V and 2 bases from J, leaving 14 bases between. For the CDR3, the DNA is TGTGCCAGCACCTCGTTCGGAGCAAACACTGAAGCTTTCTTT. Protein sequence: CASTSFGANTEAFF.

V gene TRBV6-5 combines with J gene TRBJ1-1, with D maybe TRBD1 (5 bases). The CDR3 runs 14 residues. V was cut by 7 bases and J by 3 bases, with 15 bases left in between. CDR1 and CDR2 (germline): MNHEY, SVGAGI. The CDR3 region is CASTSGGAHTEAFF. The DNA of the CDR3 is TGTGCCAGCACCTCAGGAGGGGCCCACACTGAAGCTTTCTTT.

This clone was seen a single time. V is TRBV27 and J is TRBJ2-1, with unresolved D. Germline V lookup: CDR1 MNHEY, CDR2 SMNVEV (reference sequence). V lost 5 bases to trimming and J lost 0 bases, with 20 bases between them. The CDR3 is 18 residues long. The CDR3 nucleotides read TGTGCCAGCAGTAGATTTCCCCCTCTGGAGAGCTCCTACAATGAGCAGTTCTTC. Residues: CASSRFPPLESSYNEQFF.

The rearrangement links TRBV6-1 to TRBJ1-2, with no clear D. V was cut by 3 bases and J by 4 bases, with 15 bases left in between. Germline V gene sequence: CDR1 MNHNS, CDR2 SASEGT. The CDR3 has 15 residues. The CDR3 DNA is TGTGCCAGCAGTGAGTGGGGAACCGAGAGCTATGGCTACACCTTC. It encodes CASSEWGTESYGYTF.

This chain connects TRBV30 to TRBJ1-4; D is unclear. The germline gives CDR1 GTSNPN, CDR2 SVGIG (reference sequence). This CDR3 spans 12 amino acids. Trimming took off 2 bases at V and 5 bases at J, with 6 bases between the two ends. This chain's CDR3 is CAWSSGNEKLFF. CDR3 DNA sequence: TGTGCCTGGAGTTCCGGGAATGAAAAACTGTTTTTT.

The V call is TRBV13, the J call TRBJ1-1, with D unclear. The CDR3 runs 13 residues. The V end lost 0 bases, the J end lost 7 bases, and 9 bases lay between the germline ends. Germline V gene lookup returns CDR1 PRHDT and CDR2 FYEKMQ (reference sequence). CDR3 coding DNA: TGTGCCAGCAGCTTAGGCACGCAGCGTGAAGCTTTCTTT. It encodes CASSLGTQREAFF.

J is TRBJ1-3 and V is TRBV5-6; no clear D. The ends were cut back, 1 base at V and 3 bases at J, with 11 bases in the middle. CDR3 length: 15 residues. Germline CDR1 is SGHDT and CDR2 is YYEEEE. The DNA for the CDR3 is TGTGCCAGCAGCTTGAGGGTAGCGGGTGGAAACACCATATATTTT. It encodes CASSLRVAGGNTIYF. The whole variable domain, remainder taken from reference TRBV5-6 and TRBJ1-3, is DAGVTQSPTHLIKTRGQQVTLRCSPKSGHDTVSWYQQALGQGPQFIFQYYEEEERQRGNFPDRFSGHQFPNYSSELNVNALLLGDSALYLCASSLRVAGGNTIYFGEGSWLTVV.

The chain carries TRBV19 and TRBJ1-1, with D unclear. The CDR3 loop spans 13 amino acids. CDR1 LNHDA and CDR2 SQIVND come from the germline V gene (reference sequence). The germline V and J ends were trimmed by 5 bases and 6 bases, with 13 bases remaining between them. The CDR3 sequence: CASSPGGSPEAFF. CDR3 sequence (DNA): TGTGCCAGTAGTCCCGGCGGGTCCCCTGAAGCTTTCTTT. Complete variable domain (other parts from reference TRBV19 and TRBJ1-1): DGGITQSPKYLFRKEGQNVTLSCEQNLNHDAMYWYRQDPGQGLRLIYYSQIVNDFQKGDIAEGYSVSREKKESFPLTVTSAQKNPTAFYLCASSPGGSPEAFFGQGTRLTVV.

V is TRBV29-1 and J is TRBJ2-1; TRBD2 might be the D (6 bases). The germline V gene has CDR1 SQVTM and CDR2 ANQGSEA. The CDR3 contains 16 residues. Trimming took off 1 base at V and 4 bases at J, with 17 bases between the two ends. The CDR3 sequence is CSVEGVAERTYNEQFF. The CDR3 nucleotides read TGCAGCGTTGAAGGGGTAGCGGAAAGGACATACAATGAGCAGTTCTTC.

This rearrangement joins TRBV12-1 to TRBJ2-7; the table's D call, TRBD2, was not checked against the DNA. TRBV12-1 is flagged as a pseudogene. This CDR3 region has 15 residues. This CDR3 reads CASSCPPPSSYEQYF. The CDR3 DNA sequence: TGTGCCAGCAGCTGTCCCCCTCCGTCTTCCTACGAGCAGTACTTC.

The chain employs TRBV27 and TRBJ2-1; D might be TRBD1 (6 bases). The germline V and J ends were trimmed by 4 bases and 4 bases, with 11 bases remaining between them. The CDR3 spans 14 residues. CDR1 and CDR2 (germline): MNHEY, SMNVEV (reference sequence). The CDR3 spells CASSSQGGYNEQFF. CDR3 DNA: TGTGCCAGCAGTTCCCAAGGGGGATACAATGAGCAGTTCTTC.

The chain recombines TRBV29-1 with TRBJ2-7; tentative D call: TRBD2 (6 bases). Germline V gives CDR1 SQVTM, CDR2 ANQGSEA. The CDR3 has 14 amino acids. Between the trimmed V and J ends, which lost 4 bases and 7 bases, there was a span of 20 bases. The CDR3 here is CSVGVGTLLLEQYF. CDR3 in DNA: TGCAGCGTTGGTGTAGGGACTCTTCTTCTTGAGCAGTACTTC.

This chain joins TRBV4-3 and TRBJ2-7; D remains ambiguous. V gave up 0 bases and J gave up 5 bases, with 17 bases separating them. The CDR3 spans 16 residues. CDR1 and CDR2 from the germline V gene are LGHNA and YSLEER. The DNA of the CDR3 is TGCGCCAGCAGCCAAGATTCCATGATGGGATTTGACGAGCAGTACTTC. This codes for CASSQDSMMGFDEQYF.

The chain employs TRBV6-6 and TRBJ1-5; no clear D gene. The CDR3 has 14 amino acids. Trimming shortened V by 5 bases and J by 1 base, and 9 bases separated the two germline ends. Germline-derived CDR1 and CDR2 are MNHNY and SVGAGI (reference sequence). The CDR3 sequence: CASSPPGSNQPQHF. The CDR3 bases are TGTGCCAGCAGTCCACCGGGGAGCAATCAGCCCCAGCATTTT.

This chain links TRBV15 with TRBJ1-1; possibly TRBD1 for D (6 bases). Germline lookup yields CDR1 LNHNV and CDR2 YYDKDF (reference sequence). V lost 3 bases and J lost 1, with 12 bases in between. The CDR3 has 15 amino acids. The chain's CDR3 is CATSRGGGANTEAFF. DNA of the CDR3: TGTGCCACCAGCAGGGGCGGGGGCGCGAACACTGAAGCTTTCTTT.

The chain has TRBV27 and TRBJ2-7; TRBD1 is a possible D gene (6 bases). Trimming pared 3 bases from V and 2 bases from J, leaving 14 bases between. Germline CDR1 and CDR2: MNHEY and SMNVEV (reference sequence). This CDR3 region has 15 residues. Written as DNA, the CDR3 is TGTGCCAGCAGTTTGGGGCAGGGGATCACCTACGAGCAGTACTTC. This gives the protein CASSLGQGITYEQYF.

CDR3 sequence: CASSDADREEGVNYGYTF. The CDR3 nucleotides are TGTGCCAGCAGTGACGCGGACAGGGAAGAGGGCGTAAACTATGGCTACACCTTC. The chain has TRBV6-1 and TRBJ1-2, with 8 bases fitting TRBD1. Trimming took 3 bases from V and 2 from J; bases not matched to a gene: 14. Germline CDR1 and CDR2: MNHNS and SASEGT. This CDR3 region has 18 residues.

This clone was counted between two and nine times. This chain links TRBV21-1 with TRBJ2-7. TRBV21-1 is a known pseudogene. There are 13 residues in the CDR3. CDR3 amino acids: CASSNNTRLEQYF. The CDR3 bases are TGTGCCAGCAGCAACAATACCCGCCTCGAGCAGTACTTC.

In nucleotides, the CDR3 is TGTGCCAGCGGGTCTAGCGGGAGCTCCTACAATGAGCAGTTCTTC. This translates into CASGSSGSSYNEQFF. The chain employs TRBV7-9 and TRBJ2-1, with 10 bases that match TRBD2. The J segment lost 0 bases and the V segment lost 8 bases, leaving 4 bases of the junction unmatched. There are 15 residues in the CDR3. The germline V gene encodes CDR1 SEHNR and CDR2 FQNEAQ (reference sequence).

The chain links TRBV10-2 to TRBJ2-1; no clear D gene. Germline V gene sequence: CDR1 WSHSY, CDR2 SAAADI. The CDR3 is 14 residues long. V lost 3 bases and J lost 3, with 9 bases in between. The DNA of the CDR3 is TGCGCCAGCAGTGAAAGCTGGAACTACAATGAGCAGTTCTTC. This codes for CASSESWNYNEQFF.

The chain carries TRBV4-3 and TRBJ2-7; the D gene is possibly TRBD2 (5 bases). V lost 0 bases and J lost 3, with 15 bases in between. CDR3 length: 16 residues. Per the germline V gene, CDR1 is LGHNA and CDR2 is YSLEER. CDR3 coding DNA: TGCGCCAGCAGCCAAGATCGCCTAGCAGGTCACTACGAGCAGTACTTC. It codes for CASSQDRLAGHYEQYF.

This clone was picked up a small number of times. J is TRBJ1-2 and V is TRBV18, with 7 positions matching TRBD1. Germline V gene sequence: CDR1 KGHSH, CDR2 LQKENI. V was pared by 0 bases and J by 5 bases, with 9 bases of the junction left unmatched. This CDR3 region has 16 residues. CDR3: CASSPPKGTELYGYTF. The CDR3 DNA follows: TGTGCCAGCTCACCACCGAAGGGGACAGAGCTTTATGGCTACACCTTC.

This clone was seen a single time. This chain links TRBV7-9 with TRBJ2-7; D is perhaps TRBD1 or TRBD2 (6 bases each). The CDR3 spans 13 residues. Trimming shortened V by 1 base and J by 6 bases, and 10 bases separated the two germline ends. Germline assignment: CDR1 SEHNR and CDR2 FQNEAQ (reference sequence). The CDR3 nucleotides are TGTGCCAGCAGCTTAGGCTCGGGGGCCGAGCAGTACTTC. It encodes CASSLGSGAEQYF.

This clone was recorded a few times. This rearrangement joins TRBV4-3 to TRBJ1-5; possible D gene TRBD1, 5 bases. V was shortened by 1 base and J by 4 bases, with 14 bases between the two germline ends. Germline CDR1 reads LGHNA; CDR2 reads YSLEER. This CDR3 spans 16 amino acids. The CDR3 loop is CASSQVWGGGNQPQHF. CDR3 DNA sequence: TGCGCCAGCAGCCAAGTGTGGGGGGGAGGGAATCAGCCCCAGCATTTT.

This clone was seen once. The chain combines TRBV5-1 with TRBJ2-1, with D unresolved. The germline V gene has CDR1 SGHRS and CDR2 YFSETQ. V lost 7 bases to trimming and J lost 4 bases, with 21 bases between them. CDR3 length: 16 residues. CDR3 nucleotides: TGCGCCAGCCAAAACCAGGTCCACTCCCAATACAATGAGCAGTTCTTC. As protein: CASQNQVHSQYNEQFF.

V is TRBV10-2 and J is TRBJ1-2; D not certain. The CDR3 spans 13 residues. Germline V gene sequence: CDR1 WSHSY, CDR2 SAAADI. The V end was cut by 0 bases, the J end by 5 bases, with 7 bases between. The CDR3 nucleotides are TGCGCCAGCAGTGAGTCGCAAGGATATGGCTACACCTTC. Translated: CASSESQGYGYTF.

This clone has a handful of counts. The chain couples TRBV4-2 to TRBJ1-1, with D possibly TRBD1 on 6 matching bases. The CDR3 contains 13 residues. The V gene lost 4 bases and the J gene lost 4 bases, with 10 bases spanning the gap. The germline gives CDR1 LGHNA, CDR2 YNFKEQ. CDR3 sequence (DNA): TGTGCCAGCAGCCCCGGGACAACCACTGAAGCTTTCTTT. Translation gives CASSPGTTTEAFF.

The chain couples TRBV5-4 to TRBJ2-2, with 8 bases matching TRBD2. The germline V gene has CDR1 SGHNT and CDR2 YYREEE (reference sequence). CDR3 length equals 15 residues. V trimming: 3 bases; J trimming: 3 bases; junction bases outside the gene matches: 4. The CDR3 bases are TGTGCCAGCAGCTGGGGACTAGTTGACACCGGGGAGCTGTTTTTT. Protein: CASSWGLVDTGELFF.

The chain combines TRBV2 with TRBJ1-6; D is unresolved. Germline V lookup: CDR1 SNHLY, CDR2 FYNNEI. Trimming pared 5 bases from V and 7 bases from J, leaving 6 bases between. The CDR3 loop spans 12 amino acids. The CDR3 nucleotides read TGTGCCAGCAGTACTATAAATTCACCCCTCCACTTT. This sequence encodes CASSTINSPLHF.

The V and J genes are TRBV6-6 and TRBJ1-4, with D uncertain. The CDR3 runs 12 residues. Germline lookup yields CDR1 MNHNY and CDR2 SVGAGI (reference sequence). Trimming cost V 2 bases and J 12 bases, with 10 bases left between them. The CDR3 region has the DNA TGTGCCAGCAGTTACACCAACTCGGAACTGTTTTTT. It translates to CASSYTNSELFF.

CDR3 amino acids: CASSDSKNIQYF. The CDR3 nucleotides read TGTGCCAGCTCCGACTCGAAAAACATTCAGTACTTC. The chain joins TRBV18 to TRBJ2-4; no reliable D call. The CDR3 spans 12 residues. Germline CDR1 and CDR2: KGHSH and LQKENI. Trimming removed 6 bases at V and 4 bases at J, with 7 bases between.

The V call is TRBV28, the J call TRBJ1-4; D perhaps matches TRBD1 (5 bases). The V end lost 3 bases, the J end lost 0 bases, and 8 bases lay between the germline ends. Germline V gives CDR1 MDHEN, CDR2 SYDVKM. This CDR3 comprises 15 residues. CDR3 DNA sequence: TGTGCCAGCAGTTTGGGGGACTCAACTAATGAAAAACTGTTTTTT. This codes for CASSLGDSTNEKLFF.